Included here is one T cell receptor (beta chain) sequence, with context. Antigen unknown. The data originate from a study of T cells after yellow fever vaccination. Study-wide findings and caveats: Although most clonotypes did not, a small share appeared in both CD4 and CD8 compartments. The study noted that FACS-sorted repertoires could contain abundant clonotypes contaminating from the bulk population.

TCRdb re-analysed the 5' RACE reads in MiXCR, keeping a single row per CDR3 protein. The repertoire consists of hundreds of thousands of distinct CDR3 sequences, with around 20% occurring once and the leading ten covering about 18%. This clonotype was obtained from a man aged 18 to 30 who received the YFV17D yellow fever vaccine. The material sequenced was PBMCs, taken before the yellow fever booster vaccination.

The CDR3 region is CASSQDFGGGTEAFF. CDR3 DNA sequence: TGCGCCAGCAGCCAAGATTTTGGGGGGGGCACTGAAGCTTTCTTT. The chain couples TRBV4-1 to TRBJ1-1; D might be TRBD1 (5 bases). This CDR3 contains 15 residues. Trimming left V 0 bases short and J 4 bases short, with 12 bases between. Germline V gives CDR1 MGHRA, CDR2 YSYEKL.